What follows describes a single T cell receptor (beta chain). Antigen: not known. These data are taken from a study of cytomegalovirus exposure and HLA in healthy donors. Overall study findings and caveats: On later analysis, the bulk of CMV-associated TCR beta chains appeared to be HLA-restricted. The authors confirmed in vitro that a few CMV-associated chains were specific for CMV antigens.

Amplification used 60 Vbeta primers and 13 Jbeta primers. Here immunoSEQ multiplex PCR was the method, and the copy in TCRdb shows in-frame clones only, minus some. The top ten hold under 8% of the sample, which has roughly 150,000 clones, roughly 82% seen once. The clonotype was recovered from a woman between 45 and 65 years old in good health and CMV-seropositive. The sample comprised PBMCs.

The CDR3 nucleotides read TGTGCCAGTAGTACCACAGGGACGAAAAATCAGCCCCAGCATTTT. The encoded protein is CASSTTGTKNQPQHF. V usage is TRBV19 and J usage is TRBJ1-5; TRBD1 is a possible D gene (6 bases). Germline V gene data show CDR1 as LNHDA and CDR2 as SQIVND (reference sequence). The CDR3 has 15 residues. V was cut by 4 bases and J by 4 bases, with 14 bases left in between. Filled out from reference TRBV19 and TRBJ1-5, the complete variable domain reads DGGITQSPKYLFRKEGQNVTLSCEQNLNHDAMYWYRQDPGQGLRLIYYSQIVNDFQKGDIAEGYSVSREKKESFPLTVTSAQKNPTAFYLCASSTTGTKNQPQHFGDGTRLSIL.